The 17 T cell receptor beta chains in this list originate from one sample, sequenced in a study of cytomegalovirus exposure and HLA in healthy donors (dated by TCRdb to about 2017). The method was the immunoSEQ multiplex PCR assay. For the multiplex PCR, a mixture combining 60 forward primers for TCR Vbeta segments and 13 reverse primers for TCR Jbeta segments was used. Imported from immuneACCESS, the table was reduced by TCRdb to in-frame sequences with V and J called. These copies leave out some clones; in studies compared against another copy, an unresolved V gene accounts for under half, and the cause of the remainder is not known. In all, the sample holds roughly 120,000 clones, and about 80% of those were seen once. The ten largest make up over 25% of the sample. The specimen was PBMCs. These TCRs come from a man aged 60 to 69 in good health and CMV-seropositive.

The chain links TRBV4-2 to TRBJ2-3; possible D gene TRBD2, 5 bases. Trimming took 3 bases from V and 0 from J, leaving 16 bases between them. The CDR3 consists of 17 residues. CDR1 is LGHNA, CDR2 YNFKEQ, per germline. CDR3 DNA: TGTGCCAGCAGCCACAGTCGGGGATTTTCTAGCACAGATACGCAGTATTTT. Amino acids: CASSHSRGFSSTDTQYF.

V is TRBV2 and J is TRBJ1-5; TRBD1 might be the D (6 bases). Germline-derived CDR1 and CDR2 are SNHLY and FYNNEI. The V end lost 7 bases, the J end lost 6 bases, and 22 bases lay between the germline ends. There are 16 residues in the CDR3. The CDR3: CASTATTARGGQPQHF. DNA for the CDR3: TGTGCCAGCACCGCCACGACGGCCCGAGGGGGTCAGCCCCAGCATTTT.

This chain links TRBV6-4 with TRBJ1-2; TRBD1 aligns across 7 bases. This CDR3 spans 14 amino acids. Germline CDR1 reads MRHNA; CDR2 reads SNTAGT. V shed 0 bases, J shed 6 bases, and the junction held 4 bases outside the gene matches. The CDR3 is CASSDSETGNGYTF. In DNA form, the CDR3 reads TGTGCCAGCAGTGACTCGGAGACAGGGAATGGCTACACCTTC.

As to this clone: The junction departs from germline at one end; a sequencing error may be responsible. J is TRBJ1-2 and V is TRBV19; D is uncertain. The CDR3 extends over 15 amino acids. The germline V gene encodes CDR1 LNHDA and CDR2 SQIVND (reference sequence). CDR3 protein: CVSSPTPADSGGYTF. CDR3 DNA sequence: TGTGTCAGTAGCCCCACCCCAGCTGACTCGGGGGGCTACACCTTC.

This sequence joins TRBV12-5 and TRBJ2-7; tentatively, D is TRBD1 (6 bases). V shed 1 base and J shed 3 bases, with 13 bases lying between them. This CDR3 is built from 15 residues. Germline lookup yields CDR1 LGHNT and CDR2 FRNRAP. CDR3 in amino acids: CASGLARGAFYEQYF. CDR3 bases: TGTGCTAGTGGTTTGGCCAGGGGAGCTTTCTACGAGCAGTACTTC. Variable domain in full (rest from reference TRBV12-5 and TRBJ2-7): DARVTQTPRHKVTEMGQEVTMRCQPILGHNTVFWYRQTMMQGLELLAYFRNRAPLDDSGMPKDRFSAEMPDATLATLKIQPSEPRDSAVYFCASGLARGAFYEQYFGPGTRLTVT.

This clone was seen just once. The genes are TRBV5-1 and TRBJ1-1, with 8 bases identical to TRBD1. The germline gives CDR1 SGHRS, CDR2 YFSETQ. The CDR3 spans 13 residues. The V segment lost 2 bases and the J segment 7 bases; nucleotides outside the gene matches: 4. The CDR3 loop reads CASSFGQGGEAFF. CDR3 DNA: TGCGCCAGCAGCTTCGGACAGGGAGGTGAAGCTTTCTTT.

This clone came up a few times. The identical CDR3 is also encoded by other nucleotide sequences in the sample. The genes are TRBV5-1 and TRBJ2-7; D is unresolved. CDR1 is SGHRS and CDR2 is YFSETQ in the germline V gene. The CDR3 spans 12 residues. The V end lost 2 bases, the J end lost 3 bases, and 6 bases lay between the germline ends. CDR3 DNA: TGCGCCAGCAGCTTAACCGGCTACGAGCAGTACTTC. The encoded protein is CASSLTGYEQYF.

The CDR3 protein is CASSLGSGQGDSPLHF. CDR3 sequence (DNA): TGTGCCAGCAGCTTAGGGTCGGGACAGGGTGATTCACCCCTCCACTTT. The chain carries TRBV7-2 and TRBJ1-6; TRBD1 aligns across 9 bases. The germline CDR1 and CDR2 sequences are SGHTA and FQGNSA. V dropped 1 base and J dropped 8; count of bases not matched to a gene: 6. This CDR3 has 16 amino acids. The full variable domain, rest sourced from reference TRBV7-2 and TRBJ1-6, is GAGVSQSPSNKVTEKGKDVELRCDPISGHTALYWYRQSLGQGLEFLIYFQGNSAPDKSGLPSDRFSAERTGGSVSTLTIQRTQQEDSAVYLCASSLGSGQGDSPLHFGNGTRLTVT.

J is TRBJ1-1 and V is TRBV6-6; TRBD1 matches at 8 bases. J gave up 4 bases and V 5 bases, and 9 bases lay outside the gene matches. The CDR3 runs 15 residues. The germline V gene encodes CDR1 MNHNY and CDR2 SVGAGI (reference sequence). The CDR3 region is CASSRDPTGGTEAFF. The DNA of the CDR3 is TGTGCCAGCAGTCGCGACCCCACAGGGGGCACTGAAGCTTTCTTT.

This clone was seen just once. The chain is built from TRBV5-4 and TRBJ2-5; TRBD2 aligns across 8 bases. V lost 2 bases, J lost 7 bases, and 7 bases stayed unmatched. Looked up from germline, CDR1 is SGHNT and CDR2 is YYREEE (reference sequence). This CDR3 has 14 residues. The CDR3 nucleotides are TGTGCCAGCAGCTTAGGGACTAGTGGGGCGACCCAGTACTTC. Translating gives CASSLGTSGATQYF.

The chain joins TRBV28 to TRBJ2-3; no firm D call. CDR1 is MDHEN and CDR2 is SYDVKM in the germline V gene. V lost 2 bases to trimming and J lost 5 bases, with 8 bases between them. This CDR3 spans 13 amino acids. The CDR3 loop is CASSLLGLDTQYF. The CDR3, as DNA: TGTGCCAGCAGTTTACTTGGCCTAGATACGCAGTATTTT. The whole variable domain, filled in from reference TRBV28 and TRBJ2-3, reads DVKVTQSSRYLVKRTGEKVFLECVQDMDHENMFWYRQDPGLGLRLIYFSYDVKMKEKGDIPEGYSVSREKKERFSLILESASTNQTSMYLCASSLLGLDTQYFGPGTRLTVL.

This chain connects TRBV6-1 to TRBJ1-3; TRBD1 matches at 7 bases. V shed 7 bases, J shed 0 bases, and the junction held 3 bases outside the gene matches. Germline V gene lookup returns CDR1 MNHNS and CDR2 SASEGT. The CDR3 is 14 amino acids. The CDR3 region is CASIGTASGNTIYF. CDR3 nucleotides: TGTGCCAGCATAGGGACAGCCTCTGGAAACACCATATATTTT.

DNA of the CDR3: TGTGCCAGCAGTGTGAGGAACCCAGCTTTCTTT. It codes for CASSVRNPAFF. The chain employs TRBV2 and TRBJ1-1, with D unclear. The ends were cut back, 4 bases at V and 10 bases at J, with 10 bases in the middle. CDR1 is SNHLY, CDR2 FYNNEI, per germline. This CDR3 contains 11 residues.

The chain is built from TRBV2 and TRBJ2-1, with 10 positions matching TRBD1. After removal of 4 bases from V and 2 bases from J, the junction contained 2 bases not matched to a gene. The germline CDR1 and CDR2 sequences are SNHLY and FYNNEI. This CDR3 has 15 residues. The CDR3 reads CASSGDRGPYNEQFF. The CDR3 DNA follows: TGTGCCAGCAGTGGGGACAGGGGCCCCTACAATGAGCAGTTCTTC. Using reference TRBV2 and TRBJ2-1 for the parts outside the CDR3, the full variable domain is EPEVTQTPSHQVTQMGQEVILRCVPISNHLYFYWYRQILGQKVEFLVSFYNNEISEKSEIFDDQFSVERPDGSNFTLKIRSTKLEDSAMYFCASSGDRGPYNEQFFGPGTRLTVL.

In DNA form, the CDR3 reads TGTGCCAGCAGTTCAAATATGGGGGGGCTGGCCTCCTCAGCTAACTATGGCTACACCTTC. Its protein product is CASSSNMGGLASSANYGYTF. The chain joins TRBV2 to TRBJ1-2; D possibly corresponds to TRBD1 (6 bases). Trimming cost V 5 bases and J 0 bases, with 28 bases left between them. Germline V gene data show CDR1 as SNHLY and CDR2 as FYNNEI. The CDR3 runs 20 residues.

The chain links TRBV4-2 to TRBJ1-2, with D unclear. Trimming removed 5 bases from V and 8 bases from J, with 9 bases in between. Germline CDR1 reads LGHNA; CDR2 reads YNFKEQ. The CDR3 has 11 amino acids. The CDR3 region is CASSFGSGYTF. CDR3 coding DNA: TGTGCCAGCAGCTTCGGTAGCGGCTACACCTTC.

The V and J genes are TRBV5-1 and TRBJ2-2; 9 nucleotides line up with TRBD2. Germline-derived CDR1 and CDR2 are SGHRS and YFSETQ. The CDR3 has 16 amino acids. V dropped 0 bases and J dropped 4; count of bases not matched to a gene: 4. The CDR3 region has the DNA TGCGCCAGCAGCTTGGGGCTAGCGGGACCCACCGGGGAGCTGTTTTTT. The encoded protein is CASSLGLAGPTGELFF. Supplemented by reference TRBV5-1 and TRBJ2-2, the full variable domain reads KAGVTQTPRYLIKTRGQQVTLSCSPISGHRSVSWYQQTPGQGLQFLFEYFSETQRNKGNFPGRFSGRQFSNSRSEMNVSTLELGDSALYLCASSLGLAGPTGELFFGEGSRLTVL.